One sample yielded the 9 T cell receptor beta chains listed below, sequenced in a study of blood T cell repertoires in COVID-19. TCRdb keeps only in-frame clones here, not all; method: immunoSEQ multiplex PCR. The repertoire holds about 330,000 clones, with roughly 87% as singletons. Input material: PBMCs or T cells enriched from blood (not recorded which). Receptors were obtained from a woman in her 30s who had recovered from COVID-19.

The rearrangement joins TRBV18 to TRBJ1-2, with 8 bases lining up with TRBD1. The CDR3 spans 13 residues. Per the germline V gene, CDR1 is KGHSH and CDR2 is LQKENI. J gave up 7 bases and V 4 bases, and 5 bases lay outside the gene matches. The chain's CDR3 is CASSQDRAGGYTF. For the CDR3, the DNA is TGTGCCAGCTCACAGGACAGGGCCGGTGGCTACACCTTC. The whole variable domain, remainder taken from reference TRBV18 and TRBJ1-2, is NAGVMQNPRHLVRRRGQEARLRCSPMKGHSHVYWYRQLPEEGLKFMVYLQKENIIDESGMPKERFSAEFPKEGPSILRIQQVVRGDSAAYFCASSQDRAGGYTFGSGTRLTVV.

This chain joins TRBV24-1 and TRBJ1-2; TRBD1 matches 7 bases. The CDR3 runs 14 residues. With 6 bases clipped from V and 4 bases from J, the junction kept 7 bases outside the gene matches. Germline CDR1 KGHDR, CDR2 SFDVKD. The CDR3 bases are TGTGCCACCAGTTCCGGGACAGAGATCTATGGCTACACCTTC. Protein product: CATSSGTEIYGYTF.

The V gene is TRBV19, the J gene TRBJ1-1; the match to TRBD1 covers 9 bases. Germline-derived CDR1 and CDR2 are LNHDA and SQIVND (reference sequence). The CDR3 runs 14 residues. V lost 10 bases, J lost 3 bases, and 9 bases stayed unmatched. The CDR3: CATGGWTGDTEAFF. The CDR3 DNA follows: TGTGCCACCGGGGGGTGGACAGGGGACACTGAAGCTTTCTTT.

The V and J genes are TRBV5-1 and TRBJ1-6; D gene uncertain. The CDR3 runs 14 residues. The germline V gene has CDR1 SGHRS and CDR2 YFSETQ. V was shortened by 5 bases and J by 8 bases, with 14 bases between the two germline ends. CDR3 sequence reads: CASRAAQIHSPLHF. CDR3 coding DNA: TGCGCCAGCAGAGCTGCGCAAATCCATTCACCCCTCCACTTT.

CDR3 loop: CASSRGQGRENEQFF. In nucleotides, the CDR3 is TGTGCCAGCAGCCGGGGACAGGGCCGTGAAAATGAGCAGTTCTTC. The chain carries TRBV5-4 and TRBJ2-1; 9 bases fit TRBD1. Germline V lookup: CDR1 SGHNT, CDR2 YYREEE (reference sequence). CDR3 length: 15 residues. V was clipped by 4 bases and J by 7 bases; unmatched bases: 9.

The chain employs TRBV28 and TRBJ1-6; TRBD1 is a possible D gene (5 bases). This CDR3 is 13 amino acids long. The germline V and J ends were trimmed by 1 base and 14 bases, with 12 bases remaining between them. Germline CDR1 reads MDHEN; CDR2 reads SYDVKM. DNA for the CDR3: TGTGCCAGCAGTTTATCTACCCCGGGGGCCCTCCACTTT. Protein product: CASSLSTPGALHF.

V and J are TRBV5-8 and TRBJ1-1; D remains ambiguous. Per germline, CDR1 SGHTS and CDR2 YDEGEE. The CDR3 length is 13 residues. V was shortened by 6 bases and J by 1 base, with 10 bases between the two germline ends. CDR3 loop: CASIRFTNTEAFF. The CDR3 DNA follows: TGTGCCAGCATCCGGTTCACGAACACTGAAGCTTTCTTT. Using reference TRBV5-8 and TRBJ1-1 for the parts outside the CDR3, the full variable domain is EAGVTQSPTHLIKTRGQQATLRCSPISGHTSVYWYQQALGLGLQFLLWYDEGEERNRGNFPPRFSGRQFPNYSSELNVNALELEDSALYLCASIRFTNTEAFFGQGTRLTVV.

This clone was recorded once. This CDR3 is CASRQPGQGRHEQYF. In DNA form, the CDR3 reads TGTGCCAGCAGGCAACCGGGACAGGGGAGACACGAGCAGTACTTC. This rearrangement joins TRBV28 to TRBJ2-7, with 10 bases identical to TRBD1. Germline values: CDR1 MDHEN, CDR2 SYDVKM. The CDR3 contains 15 residues. Trimming took 6 bases from V and 5 from J; bases not matched to a gene: 10.

V and J are TRBV10-3 and TRBJ1-2, with 7 bases fitting TRBD1. The CDR3 is 15 residues long. CDR1 is ENHRY and CDR2 is SYGVKD in the germline V gene. With 3 bases clipped from V and 7 bases from J, the junction kept 11 bases outside the gene matches. CDR3 in amino acids: CAISEGEQGRGGYTF. CDR3 nucleotide sequence: TGTGCCATCAGTGAAGGGGAACAGGGGCGTGGTGGCTACACCTTC.